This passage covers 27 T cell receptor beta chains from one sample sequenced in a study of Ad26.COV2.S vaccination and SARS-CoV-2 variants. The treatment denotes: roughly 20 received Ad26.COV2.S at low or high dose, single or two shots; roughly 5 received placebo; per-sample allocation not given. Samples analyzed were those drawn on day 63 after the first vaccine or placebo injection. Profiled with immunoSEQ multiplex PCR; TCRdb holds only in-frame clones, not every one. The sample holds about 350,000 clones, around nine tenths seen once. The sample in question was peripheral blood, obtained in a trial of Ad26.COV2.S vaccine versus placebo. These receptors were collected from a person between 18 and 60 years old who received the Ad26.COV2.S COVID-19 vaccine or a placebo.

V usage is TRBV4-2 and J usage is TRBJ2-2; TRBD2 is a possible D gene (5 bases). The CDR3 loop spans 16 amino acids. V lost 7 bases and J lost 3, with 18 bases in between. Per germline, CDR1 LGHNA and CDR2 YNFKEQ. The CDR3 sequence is CASTQPGMADTGELFF. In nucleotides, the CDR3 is TGTGCCAGCACCCAGCCGGGGATGGCGGACACCGGGGAGCTGTTTTTT.

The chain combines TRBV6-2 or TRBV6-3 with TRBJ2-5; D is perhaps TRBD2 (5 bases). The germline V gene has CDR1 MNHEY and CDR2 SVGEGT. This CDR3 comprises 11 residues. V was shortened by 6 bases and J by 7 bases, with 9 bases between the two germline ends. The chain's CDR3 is CASSDGGTQYF. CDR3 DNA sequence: TGTGCCAGCAGCGACGGAGGGACCCAGTACTTC.

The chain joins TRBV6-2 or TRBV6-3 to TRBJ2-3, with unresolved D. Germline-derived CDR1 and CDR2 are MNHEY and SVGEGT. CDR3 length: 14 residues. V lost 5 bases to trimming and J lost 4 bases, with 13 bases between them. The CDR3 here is CASSTPQWPDTQYF. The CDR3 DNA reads TGTGCCAGCAGTACCCCGCAGTGGCCAGATACGCAGTATTTT.

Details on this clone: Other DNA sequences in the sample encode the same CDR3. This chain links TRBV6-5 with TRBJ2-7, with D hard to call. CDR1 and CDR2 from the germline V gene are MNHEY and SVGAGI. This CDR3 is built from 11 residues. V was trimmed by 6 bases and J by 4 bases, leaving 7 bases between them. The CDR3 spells CASSQAYEQYF. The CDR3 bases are TGTGCCAGCAGCCAAGCATACGAGCAGTACTTC.

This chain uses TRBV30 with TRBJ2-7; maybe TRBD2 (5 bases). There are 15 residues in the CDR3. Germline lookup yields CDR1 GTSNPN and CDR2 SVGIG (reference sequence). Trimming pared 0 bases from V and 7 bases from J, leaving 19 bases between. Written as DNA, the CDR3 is TGTGCCTGGAGTGTCTTTGAGGGCCGTATGAGGGAGCAGTACTTC. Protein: CAWSVFEGRMREQYF.

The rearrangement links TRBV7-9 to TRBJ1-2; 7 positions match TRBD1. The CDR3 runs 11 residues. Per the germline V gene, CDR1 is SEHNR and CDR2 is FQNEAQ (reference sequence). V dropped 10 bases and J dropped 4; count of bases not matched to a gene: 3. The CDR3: CATPGGYGYTF. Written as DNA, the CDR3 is TGTGCCACCCCAGGGGGCTATGGCTACACCTTC.

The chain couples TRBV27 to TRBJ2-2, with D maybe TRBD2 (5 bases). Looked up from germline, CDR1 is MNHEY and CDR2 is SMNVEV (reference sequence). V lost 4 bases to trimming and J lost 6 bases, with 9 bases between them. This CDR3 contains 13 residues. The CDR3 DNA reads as TGTGCCAGCAGTTCCGGACTTCCCGGGGAGCTGTTTTTT. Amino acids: CASSSGLPGELFF.

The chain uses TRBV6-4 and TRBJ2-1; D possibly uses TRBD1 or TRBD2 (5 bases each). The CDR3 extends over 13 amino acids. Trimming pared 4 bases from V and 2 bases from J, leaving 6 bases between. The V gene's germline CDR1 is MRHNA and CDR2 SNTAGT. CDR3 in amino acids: CASSGGAYNEQFF. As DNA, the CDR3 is TGTGCCAGCAGTGGAGGGGCCTACAATGAGCAGTTCTTC.

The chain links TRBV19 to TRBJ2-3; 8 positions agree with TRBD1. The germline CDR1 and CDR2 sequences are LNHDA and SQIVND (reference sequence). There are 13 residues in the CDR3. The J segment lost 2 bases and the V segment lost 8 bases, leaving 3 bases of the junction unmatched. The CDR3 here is CASGQGTTDTQYF. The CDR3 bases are TGTGCCAGTGGACAGGGTACCACAGATACGCAGTATTTT.

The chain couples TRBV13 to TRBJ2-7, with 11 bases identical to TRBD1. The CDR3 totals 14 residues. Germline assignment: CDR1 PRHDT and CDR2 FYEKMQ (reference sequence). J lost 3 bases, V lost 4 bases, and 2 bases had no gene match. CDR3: CASSSGTGGYEQYF. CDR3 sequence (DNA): TGTGCCAGCAGCTCCGGGACAGGGGGCTACGAGCAGTACTTC. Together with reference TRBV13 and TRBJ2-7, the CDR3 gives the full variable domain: AAGVIQSPRHLIKEKRETATLKCYPIPRHDTVYWYQQGPGQDPQFLISFYEKMQSDKGSIPDRFSAQQFSDYHSELNMSSLELGDSALYFCASSSGTGGYEQYFGPGTRLTVT.

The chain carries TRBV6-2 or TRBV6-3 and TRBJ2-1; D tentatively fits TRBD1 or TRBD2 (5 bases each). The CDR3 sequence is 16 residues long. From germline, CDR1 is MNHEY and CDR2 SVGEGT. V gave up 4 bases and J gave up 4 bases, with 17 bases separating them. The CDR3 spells CASSSGPRGKYNEQFF. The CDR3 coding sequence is TGTGCCAGCAGTTCGGGGCCGAGGGGAAAGTACAATGAGCAGTTCTTC.

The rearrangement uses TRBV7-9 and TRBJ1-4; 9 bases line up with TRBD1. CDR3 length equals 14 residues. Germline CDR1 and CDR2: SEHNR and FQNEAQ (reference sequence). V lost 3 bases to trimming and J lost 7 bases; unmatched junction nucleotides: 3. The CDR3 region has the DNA TGTGCCAGCAGCTTGGACAGGGGAAGTGAAAAACTGTTTTTT. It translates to CASSLDRGSEKLFF.

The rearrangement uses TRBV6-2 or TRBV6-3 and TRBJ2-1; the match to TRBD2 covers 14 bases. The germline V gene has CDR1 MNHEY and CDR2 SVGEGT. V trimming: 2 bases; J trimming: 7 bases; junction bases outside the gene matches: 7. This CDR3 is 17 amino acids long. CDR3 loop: CASSYPRLAGGQNEQFF. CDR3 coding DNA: TGTGCCAGCAGTTACCCCCGACTAGCGGGAGGGCAGAATGAGCAGTTCTTC.

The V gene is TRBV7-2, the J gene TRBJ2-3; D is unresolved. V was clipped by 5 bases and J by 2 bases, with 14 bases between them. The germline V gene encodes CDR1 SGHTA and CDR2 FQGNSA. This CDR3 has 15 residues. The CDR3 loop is CASSRQTAVTDTQYF. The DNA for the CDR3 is TGTGCCAGCAGCCGGCAAACCGCGGTCACAGATACGCAGTATTTT.

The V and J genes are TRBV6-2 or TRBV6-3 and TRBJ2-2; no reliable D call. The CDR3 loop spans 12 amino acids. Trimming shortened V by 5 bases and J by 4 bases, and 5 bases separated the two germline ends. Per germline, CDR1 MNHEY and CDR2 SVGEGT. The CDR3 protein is CASSQSTGELFF. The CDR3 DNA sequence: TGTGCCAGCAGTCAAAGCACCGGGGAGCTGTTTTTT.

CDR3 DNA: TGTGCCAGTAGTTCACCCTCGGGGGCAGCCTTCTACGAGCAGTACTTC. It codes for CASSSPSGAAFYEQYF. The chain combines TRBV19 with TRBJ2-7; D possibly matches TRBD1 or TRBD2 (6 bases each). This CDR3 has 16 residues. The germline CDR1 and CDR2 sequences are LNHDA and SQIVND (reference sequence). Trimming shortened V by 5 bases and J by 3 bases, and 20 bases separated the two germline ends.

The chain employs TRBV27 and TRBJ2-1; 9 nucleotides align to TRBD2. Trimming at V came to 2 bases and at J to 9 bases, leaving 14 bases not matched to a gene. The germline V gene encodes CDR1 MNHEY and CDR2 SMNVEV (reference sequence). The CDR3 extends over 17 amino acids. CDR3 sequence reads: CASSLSLGGGAFPEQFF. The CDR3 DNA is TGTGCCAGCAGTTTAAGTCTCGGCGGGGGGGCCTTCCCTGAGCAGTTCTTC.

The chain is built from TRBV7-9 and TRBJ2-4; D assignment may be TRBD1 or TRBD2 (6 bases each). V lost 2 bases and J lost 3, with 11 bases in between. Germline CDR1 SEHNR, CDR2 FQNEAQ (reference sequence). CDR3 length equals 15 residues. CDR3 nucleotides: TGTGCCAGCAGCTTATCTGGAGGGGGCAAAAACATTCAGTACTTC. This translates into CASSLSGGGKNIQYF.

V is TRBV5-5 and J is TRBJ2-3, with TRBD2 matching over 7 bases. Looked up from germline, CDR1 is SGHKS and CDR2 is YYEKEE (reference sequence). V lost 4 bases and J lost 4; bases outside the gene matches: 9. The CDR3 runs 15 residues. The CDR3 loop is CASSHWEGRADTQYF. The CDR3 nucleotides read TGTGCCAGCAGCCACTGGGAGGGGAGGGCAGATACGCAGTATTTT. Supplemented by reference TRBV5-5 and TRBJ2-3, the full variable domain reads DAGVTQSPTHLIKTRGQQVTLRCSPISGHKSVSWYQQVLGQGPQFIFQYYEKEERGRGNFPDRFSARQFPNYSSELNVNALLLGDSALYLCASSHWEGRADTQYFGPGTRLTVL.

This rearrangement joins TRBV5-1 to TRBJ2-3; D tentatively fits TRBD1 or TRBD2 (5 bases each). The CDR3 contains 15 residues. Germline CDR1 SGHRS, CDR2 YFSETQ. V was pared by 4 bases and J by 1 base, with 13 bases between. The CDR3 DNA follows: TGCGCCAGCAGCGCAGGGACGCGGGGCACAGATACGCAGTATTTT. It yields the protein CASSAGTRGTDTQYF.

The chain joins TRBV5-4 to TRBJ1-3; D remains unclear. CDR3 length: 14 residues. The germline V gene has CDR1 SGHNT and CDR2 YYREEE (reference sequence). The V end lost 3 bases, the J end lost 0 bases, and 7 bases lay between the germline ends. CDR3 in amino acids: CASSSPDSGNTIYF. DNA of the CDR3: TGTGCCAGCAGCTCCCCGGACTCTGGAAACACCATATATTTT.

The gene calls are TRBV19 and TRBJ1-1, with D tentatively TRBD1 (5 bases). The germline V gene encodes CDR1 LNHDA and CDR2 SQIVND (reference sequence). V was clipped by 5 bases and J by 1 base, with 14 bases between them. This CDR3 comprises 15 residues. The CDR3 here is CASSPQDIPNTEAFF. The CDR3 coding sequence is TGTGCCAGTAGTCCCCAGGACATACCGAACACTGAAGCTTTCTTT.

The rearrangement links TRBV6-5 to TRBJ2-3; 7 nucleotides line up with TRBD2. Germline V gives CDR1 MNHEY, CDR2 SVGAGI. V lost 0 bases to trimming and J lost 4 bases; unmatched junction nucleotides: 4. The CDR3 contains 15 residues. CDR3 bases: TGTGCCAGCAGTTACTCGGCTAGCGGCTCAGATACGCAGTATTTT. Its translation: CASSYSASGSDTQYF.

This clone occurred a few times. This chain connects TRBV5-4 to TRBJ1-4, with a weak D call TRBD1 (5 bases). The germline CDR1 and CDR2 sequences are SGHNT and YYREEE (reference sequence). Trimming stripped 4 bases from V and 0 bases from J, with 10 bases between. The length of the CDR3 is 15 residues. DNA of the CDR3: TGTGCCAGCAGCGCCGGGGCTGCAACTAATGAAAAACTGTTTTTT. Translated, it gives CASSAGAATNEKLFF.

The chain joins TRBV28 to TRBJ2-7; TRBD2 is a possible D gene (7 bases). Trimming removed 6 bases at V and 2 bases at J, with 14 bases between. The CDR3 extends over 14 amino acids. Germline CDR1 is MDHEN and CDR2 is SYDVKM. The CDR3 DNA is TGTGCCAGCAGCCTTGGCGGGGGCCCCTACGAGCAGTACTTC. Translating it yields CASSLGGGPYEQYF. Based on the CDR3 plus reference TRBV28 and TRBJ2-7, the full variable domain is DVKVTQSSRYLVKRTGEKVFLECVQDMDHENMFWYRQDPGLGLRLIYFSYDVKMKEKGDIPEGYSVSREKKERFSLILESASTNQTSMYLCASSLGGGPYEQYFGPGTRLTVT.

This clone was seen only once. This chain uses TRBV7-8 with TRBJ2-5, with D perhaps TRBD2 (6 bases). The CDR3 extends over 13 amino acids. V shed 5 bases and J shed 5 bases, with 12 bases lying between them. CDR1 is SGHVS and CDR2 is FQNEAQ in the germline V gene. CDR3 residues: CASSPSREETQYF. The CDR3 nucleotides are TGTGCCAGCAGCCCCTCCCGGGAGGAGACCCAGTACTTC.

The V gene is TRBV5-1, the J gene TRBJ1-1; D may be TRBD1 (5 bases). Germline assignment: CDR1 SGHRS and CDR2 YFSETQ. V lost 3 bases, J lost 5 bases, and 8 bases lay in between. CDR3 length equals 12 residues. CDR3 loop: CASSSGRTEAFF. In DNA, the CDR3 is TGCGCCAGCAGCTCAGGGAGGACTGAAGCTTTCTTT. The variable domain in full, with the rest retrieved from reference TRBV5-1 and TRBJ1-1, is KAGVTQTPRYLIKTRGQQVTLSCSPISGHRSVSWYQQTPGQGLQFLFEYFSETQRNKGNFPGRFSGRQFSNSRSEMNVSTLELGDSALYLCASSSGRTEAFFGQGTRLTVV.